The present TCR beta chain was sequenced within a study of cytomegalovirus exposure and HLA in healthy donors. Study-wide points: Earlier analysis looked at TCR beta V segments, and most were productive about 90% or about 30% of the time. As a later analysis showed, a missense DCLRE1C variant was linked to trimming of TCR beta V- and J-genes.

The sample holds a few counts of this clone. Its cognate antigen is unknown. CDR1 is MNHNY, CDR2 SVGAGI, per germline (reference sequence). The CDR3 extends over 13 amino acids. The V and J ends lost 7 bases and 3 bases, in that order; junction bases with no gene match: 3. The PCR used 60 Vbeta and 13 Jbeta primers. TCRdb's table, derived via immunoSEQ multiplex PCR, lists solely in-frame clones and lacks some. The sample gives around 67,000 clones, roughly 68% of which show up once; over 2.5% is in the top ten. Input material: PBMCs. This sequence was found in a woman in her fifties or sixties in good health and CMV-seronegative. The chain recombines TRBV6-6 with TRBJ1-2; 9 nucleotides match TRBD1. CDR3 in DNA: TGTGCCAGCACACAGGGGGCACACTATGGCTACACCTTC. Amino acid sequence: CASTQGAHYGYTF.